A single sample gave rise to the 16 T cell receptor beta chains below, sequenced in a study of blood T cell repertoires in COVID-19. Repertoires were generated with immunoSEQ multiplex PCR, while TCRdb's copy carries only in-frame clones and drops some. In the table there are around 190,000 clones, about 81% of which are singletons. Sample: PBMCs or T cells enriched from blood (not recorded which). Source of these receptors: a woman between 25 and 40 years old who had recovered from COVID-19.

The V gene is TRBV12-3 or TRBV12-4, the J gene TRBJ1-2; D remains ambiguous. V lost 7 bases to trimming and J lost 3 bases, with 12 bases between them. This CDR3 comprises 13 residues. For the CDR3, the DNA is TGTGCCAGCACCCCCGACAAGTACTATGGCTACACCTTC. It encodes CASTPDKYYGYTF.

The sample holds one count of this clone. CDR3: CASSLTGQGAVPNEKLFF. The CDR3 DNA follows: TGTGCCAGCAGTTTAACTGGACAGGGGGCTGTACCTAATGAAAAACTGTTTTTT. This chain uses TRBV27 with TRBJ1-4; 11 nucleotides line up with TRBD1. Germline V gene sequence: CDR1 MNHEY, CDR2 SMNVEV (reference sequence). Trimming cost V 2 bases and J 3 bases; bases outside gene matches: 8. The CDR3 length is 18 residues.

V and J are TRBV11-3 and TRBJ2-5; 10 bases are a match to TRBD1. Trimming removed 4 bases from V and 2 bases from J; junction bases left unmatched: 4. This CDR3 comprises 15 residues. CDR1 is SGHNT, CDR2 YENEEA, per germline. CDR3 sequence reads: CASSSRDRGQETQYF. The CDR3, as DNA: TGTGCCAGCAGCTCCAGGGACAGGGGTCAAGAGACCCAGTACTTC.

This chain joins TRBV12-3 or TRBV12-4 and TRBJ1-1, with D possibly matching TRBD1 (6 bases). Trimming shortened V by 4 bases and J by 4 bases, and 10 bases separated the two germline ends. The CDR3 runs 13 residues. The CDR3 DNA reads TGTGCCAGCAGTTCACAGGGATCCACTGAAGCTTTCTTT. This encodes CASSSQGSTEAFF.

CDR3 nucleotide sequence: TGTGCCACCAGCAGCGGGACAGGGACGGCCTATGGCTACACCTTC. This gives the protein CATSSGTGTAYGYTF. The chain uses TRBV15 and TRBJ1-2; 9 nucleotides align to TRBD1. This CDR3 is 15 amino acids long. Per the germline V gene, CDR1 is LNHNV and CDR2 is YYDKDF (reference sequence). Trimming at V came to 3 bases and at J to 4 bases, leaving 6 bases not matched to a gene. Full variable domain (outside the CDR3, taken from reference TRBV15 and TRBJ1-2): DAMVIQNPRYQVTQFGKPVTLSCSQTLNHNVMYWYQQKSSQAPKLLFHYYDKDFNNEADTPDNFQSRRPNTSFCFLDIRSPGLGDTAMYLCATSSGTGTAYGYTFGSGTRLTVV.

The chain has TRBV11-2 and TRBJ1-6; 10 bases are shared with TRBD1. Germline CDR1 SGHAT, CDR2 FQNNGV. Unmatched junction bases numbered 4, after V lost 5 bases and J lost 0 bases. The CDR3 loop spans 17 amino acids. The CDR3 is CASSRTGGSSYNSPLHF. The CDR3 DNA follows: TGTGCCAGCAGCCGGACAGGGGGAAGCTCCTATAATTCACCCCTCCACTTT.

This chain uses TRBV29-1 with TRBJ1-2, with D possibly matching TRBD1 (5 bases). Germline V gene sequence: CDR1 SQVTM, CDR2 ANQGSEA. V lost 8 bases and J lost 0, with 13 bases in between. This CDR3 has 13 amino acids. CDR3 residues: CSTTPGTNYGYTF. The CDR3 DNA sequence: TGCAGCACCACACCAGGGACTAACTATGGCTACACCTTC.

The V and J genes are TRBV5-3 and TRBJ2-7; D might be TRBD2 (6 bases). TRBV5-3 is classed as an ORF, of uncertain function. The CDR3 runs 15 residues. V dropped 0 bases and J dropped 1 base, with 11 bases sitting between them. In DNA, the CDR3 is TGTGCCAGAAGCTTGGGAACCGGGGGTTCCTACGAGCAGTACTTC. Residues: CARSLGTGGSYEQYF.

The chain combines TRBV6-4 with TRBJ2-1; 10 bases are a match to TRBD2. The J segment lost 4 bases and the V segment lost 3 bases, leaving 6 bases of the junction unmatched. Germline V gene sequence: CDR1 MRHNA, CDR2 SNTAGT. CDR3 length: 16 amino acids. The CDR3 sequence is CASSEDERGGYNEQFF. CDR3 DNA: TGTGCCAGCAGTGAAGATGAGCGGGGGGGATACAATGAGCAGTTCTTC.

This clone has a single count. The genes are TRBV4-1 and TRBJ2-3, with 8 bases fitting TRBD1. The germline CDR1 and CDR2 sequences are MGHRA and YSYEKL. V shed 3 bases, J shed 3 bases, and the junction held 11 bases outside the gene matches. This CDR3 contains 17 residues. The CDR3 coding sequence is TGCGCCAGCAGCCAGTTGTTGGACAGGGTGAGGACAGATACGCAGTATTTT. This codes for CASSQLLDRVRTDTQYF.

This clone was seen a handful of times. The chain recombines TRBV6-6 with TRBJ2-7; 9 bases line up with TRBD1. The trim removed 6 bases at V and 6 bases at J, leaving 9 bases unmatched. Germline CDR1 reads MNHNY; CDR2 reads SVGAGI (reference sequence). The CDR3 consists of 14 residues. The CDR3 nucleotides read TGTGCCAGCAGGGCCAACCTGGACAGGGGCGAGCAGTACTTC. Protein: CASRANLDRGEQYF.

This chain links TRBV5-1 with TRBJ2-7; D is perhaps TRBD2 (5 bases). Trimming removed 0 bases at V and 3 bases at J, with 10 bases between. The CDR3 totals 14 residues. The germline V gene has CDR1 SGHRS and CDR2 YFSETQ. This CDR3 is CASSLERRNYEQYF. DNA of the CDR3: TGCGCCAGCAGCTTGGAGCGGAGGAACTACGAGCAGTACTTC.

The chain has TRBV5-1 and TRBJ2-5; D is unresolved. The germline CDR1 and CDR2 sequences are SGHRS and YFSETQ. The V gene lost 0 bases and the J gene lost 5 bases, with 11 bases spanning the gap. This CDR3 region has 14 residues. CDR3 loop: CASSLGRQRETQYF. The CDR3 DNA reads TGCGCCAGCAGCTTGGGTCGGCAGAGGGAGACCCAGTACTTC.

The chain joins TRBV6-5 to TRBJ1-1, with no clear D. Trimming left V 4 bases short and J 7 bases short, with 10 bases between. The CDR3 length is 12 residues. Germline loops: CDR1 MNHEY, CDR2 SVGAGI. The CDR3 DNA reads as TGTGCCAGCAGTTTCGTCCACAGTGAAGCTTTCTTT. Its protein is CASSFVHSEAFF.

This chain joins TRBV19 and TRBJ1-5, with TRBD1 matching 11 bases. Germline lookup yields CDR1 LNHDA and CDR2 SQIVND (reference sequence). V shed 4 bases and J 6 bases; nucleotides not matched to a gene: 8. The CDR3 runs to 16 residues. The CDR3 protein is CASSRADRGQGQPQHF. CDR3 DNA: TGTGCCAGTAGTAGGGCGGACAGGGGGCAGGGTCAGCCCCAGCATTTT.

The chain employs TRBV2 and TRBJ2-1; D is uncertain. V lost 5 bases and J 4 bases, leaving 9 bases between the germline ends. Germline CDR1 reads SNHLY; CDR2 reads FYNNEI. The CDR3 has 13 amino acids. CDR3 bases: TGTGCCAGCAGTCCCTACCTATACAATGAGCAGTTCTTC. Translated, it gives CASSPYLYNEQFF.